This is a list of T cell receptor beta chains from one sample in a study of cytomegalovirus exposure and HLA in healthy donors. Repertoires were generated with immunoSEQ multiplex PCR, while TCRdb's copy carries only in-frame clones and drops some. The sample has some 120,000 clones; 89% are singletons. The sequenced sample consisted of PBMCs. The receptors stem from a young woman in good health and CMV-seronegative. Each CDR3 is given with its conserved first and last residue. The D gene is left open where the match is weak. Only part of the rows carry a size: once, few, many, or a class if the clone is expanded.

clone size,V gene,D gene,J gene,CDR3 protein,CDR3 DNA
.,TRBV30,TRBD2,TRBJ2-7,CAWSQAGGAYEQYF,TGTGCCTGGAGTCAAGCGGGAGGCGCCTACGAGCAGTACTTC
once,TRBV19,.,TRBJ2-1,CASSFASVSNEQFF,TGTGCCAGTAGTTTCGCTAGCGTAAGCAATGAGCAGTTCTTC
.,TRBV5-5,TRBD1,TRBJ2-7,CASSRTGTYEQYF,TGTGCCAGCAGCCGGACAGGGACTTACGAGCAGTACTTC
once,TRBV4-1,.,TRBJ2-1,CASSQTTGGLPGNEQFF,TGCGCCAGCAGCCAAACCACCGGCGGGCTCCCGGGGAATGAGCAGTTCTTC
.,TRBV19,.,TRBJ2-7,CASSVGREQYF,TGTGCCAGTAGTGTCGGCAGGGAGCAGTACTTC
.,TRBV27,.,TRBJ2-7,CASSSSGQGLWEQYF,.
.,TRBV9,.,TRBJ2-1,CASSSTRYEQFF,TGTGCCAGCAGCTCAACTCGCTATGAGCAGTTCTTC
.,TRBV29-1,.,TRBJ1-3,CSVTGISGNTIYF,TGCAGCGTGACGGGGATCTCTGGAAACACCATATATTTT
.,TRBV27,.,TRBJ2-7,CASSLRGSLYEQYF,TGTGCCAGCAGTTTGCGGGGCTCCCTCTACGAGCAGTACTTC
.,TRBV19,TRBD1,TRBJ2-7,CASSTRQGGTYEQYF,TGTGCCAGTAGTACCCGACAGGGGGGAACCTACGAGCAGTACTTC
.,TRBV7-9,TRBD1,TRBJ2-3,CASSLGQPLTDTQYF,TGTGCCAGCAGCCTGGGACAGCCCCTGACAGATACGCAGTATTTT
.,TRBV7-2,TRBD1,TRBJ1-1,CASMARGFDTEAFF,TGTGCCAGCATGGCCAGGGGGTTCGACACTGAAGCTTTCTTT
.,TRBV4-1,TRBD1,TRBJ1-1,CASRRRWDRGNTEAFF,TGCGCCAGCAGACGAAGGTGGGACAGGGGGAACACTGAAGCTTTCTTT